The clone carrying this T cell receptor beta chain came up a few times. Antigen specificity is unknown. This CDR3 comprises 16 residues. Trimming took 1 base from V and 1 from J, leaving 13 bases between them. CDR1 and CDR2 from the germline V gene are SGDLS and YYNGEE. This sample was included in a study of identical twins. Study findings and constraints: Shared out-of-frame alpha sequences (those common to twins) showed excess low generation probability. Models predicted too little out-of-frame TCR alpha sharing in monozygotic twins. While abundant cord blood beta clonotypes carried fewer insertions, memory repertoires showed no such pattern. Conclusions were drawn cross-sectionally by statistical analysis, without following the same donors.

TCRdb re-derived calls from the 5' RACE reads in MiXCR, one entry per CDR3 protein. The table includes 350,000 to 450,000 distinct CDR3 sequences, approximately 18% detected once. This sequence originates from a man aged 45-65 years in good health. The sequencing sample was made of naive T cells sorted from blood. This chain uses TRBV9 with TRBJ2-3; the D gene is possibly TRBD1 (6 bases). The CDR3 bases are TGTGCCAGCAGCGTAAGGTGGGGACAAGGCACAGATACGCAGTATTTT. It is translated as CASSVRWGQGTDTQYF.